Reported below is one TCR beta chain. Its antigen is unknown. Sequenced by immunoSEQ multiplex PCR; TCRdb stores in-frame clones only, minus some. Found here are 27,000 or so clones, more than 75% of them singletons; the top ten hold about 1.1%. This specimen comes from a study of T cells in narcolepsy. Study at large: Healthy controls were enrolled alongside patients with narcolepsy type 1 or type 2. Study observations and caveats: HCRT-specific and TRIB2-specific autoreactive clonotypes appeared among same-patient CSF and blood CD4+ clonotypes. Some memory CD4+ repertoires had no autoreactive clone sequences. Autoreactive clonotypes reportedly recurred in blood of same and different patients, not controls.

Trimming removed 0 bases at V and 6 bases at J, with 15 bases between. The germline V gene has CDR1 MGHRA and CDR2 YSYEKL. The CDR3 totals 16 residues. The chain carries TRBV4-1 and TRBJ2-1; TRBD1 might be the D (5 bases). This clonotype originated in a human donor with narcolepsy. The sample taken for sequencing was CD45RA- memory CD4+ T cells from PBMCs. CDR3 coding DNA: TGCGCCAGCAGCCAAGATTCAGGGATCCTGACCAATGAGCAGTTCTTC. The encoded protein is CASSQDSGILTNEQFF.